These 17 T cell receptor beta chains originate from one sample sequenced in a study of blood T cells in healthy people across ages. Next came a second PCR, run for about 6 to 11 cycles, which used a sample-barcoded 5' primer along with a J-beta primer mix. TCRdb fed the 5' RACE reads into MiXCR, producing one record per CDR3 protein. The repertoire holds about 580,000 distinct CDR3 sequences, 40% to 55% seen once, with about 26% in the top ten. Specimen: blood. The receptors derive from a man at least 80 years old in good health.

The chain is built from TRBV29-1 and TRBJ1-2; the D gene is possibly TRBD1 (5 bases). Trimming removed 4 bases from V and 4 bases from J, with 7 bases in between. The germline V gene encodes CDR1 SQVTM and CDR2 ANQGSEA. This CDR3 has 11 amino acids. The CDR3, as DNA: TGCAGCGTTGCAGGGACCTATGGCTACACCTTC. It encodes CSVAGTYGYTF.

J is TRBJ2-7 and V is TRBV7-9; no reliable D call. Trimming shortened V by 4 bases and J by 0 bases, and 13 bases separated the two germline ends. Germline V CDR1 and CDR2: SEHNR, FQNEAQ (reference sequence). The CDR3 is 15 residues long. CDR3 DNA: TGTGCCAGCAGCTCCCGTGGAACAAGCTCCTACGAGCAGTACTTC. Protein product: CASSSRGTSSYEQYF.

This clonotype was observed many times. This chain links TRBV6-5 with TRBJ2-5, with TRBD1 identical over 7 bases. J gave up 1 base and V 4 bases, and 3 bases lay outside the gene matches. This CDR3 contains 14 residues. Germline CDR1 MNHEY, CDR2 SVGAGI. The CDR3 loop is CASSFTGVQETQYF. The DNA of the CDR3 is TGTGCCAGCAGTTTCACAGGGGTCCAAGAGACCCAGTACTTC.

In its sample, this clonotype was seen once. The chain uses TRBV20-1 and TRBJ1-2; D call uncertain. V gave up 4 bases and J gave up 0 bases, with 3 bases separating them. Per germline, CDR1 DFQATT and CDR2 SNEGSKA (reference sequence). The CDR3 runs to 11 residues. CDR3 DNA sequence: TGCAGTGCTAATACTAACTATGGCTACACCTTC. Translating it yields CSANTNYGYTF.

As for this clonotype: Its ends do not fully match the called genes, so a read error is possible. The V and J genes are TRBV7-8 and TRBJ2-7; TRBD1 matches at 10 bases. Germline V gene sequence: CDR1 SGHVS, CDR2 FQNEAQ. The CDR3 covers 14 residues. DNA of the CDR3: TGTGCCAGCGGCTTTACCGGGACAGGGGTCGAGCAGTACTTC. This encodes CASGFTGTGVEQYF.

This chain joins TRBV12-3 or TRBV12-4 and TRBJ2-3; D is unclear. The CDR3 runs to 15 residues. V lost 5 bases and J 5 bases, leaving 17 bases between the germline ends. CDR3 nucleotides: TGTGCCAGCAGTCGTTTGGATACGACGGAAGATACGCAGTATTTT. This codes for CASSRLDTTEDTQYF.

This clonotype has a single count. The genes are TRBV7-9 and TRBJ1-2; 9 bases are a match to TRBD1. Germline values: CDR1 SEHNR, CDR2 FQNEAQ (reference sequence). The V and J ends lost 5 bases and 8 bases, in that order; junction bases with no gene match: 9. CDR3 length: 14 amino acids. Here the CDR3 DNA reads TGTGCCAGCAGCCAATCCCGGACAGGGGTGGGCTACACCTTC. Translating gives CASSQSRTGVGYTF.

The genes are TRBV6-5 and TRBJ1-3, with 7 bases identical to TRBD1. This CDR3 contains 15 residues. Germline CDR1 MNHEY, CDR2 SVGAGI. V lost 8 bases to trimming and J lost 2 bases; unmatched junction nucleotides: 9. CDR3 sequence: CASSNQGVAGNTIYF. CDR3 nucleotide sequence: TGTGCCAGCTCAAACCAGGGGGTGGCTGGAAACACCATATATTTT.

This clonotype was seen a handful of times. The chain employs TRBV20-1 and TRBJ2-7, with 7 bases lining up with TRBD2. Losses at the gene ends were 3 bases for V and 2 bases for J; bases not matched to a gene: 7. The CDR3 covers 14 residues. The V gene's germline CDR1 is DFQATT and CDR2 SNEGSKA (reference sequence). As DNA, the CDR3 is TGCAGTGCTAGCCCTAGCGGCTCCCCCTACGAGCAGTACTTC. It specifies CSASPSGSPYEQYF.

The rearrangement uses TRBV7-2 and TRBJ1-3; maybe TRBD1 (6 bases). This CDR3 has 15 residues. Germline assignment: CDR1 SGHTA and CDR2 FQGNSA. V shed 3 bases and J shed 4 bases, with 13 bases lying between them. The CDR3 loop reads CASSLDSLTGNTIYF. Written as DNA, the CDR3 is TGTGCCAGCAGCTTGGACAGCCTCACCGGAAACACCATATATTTT.

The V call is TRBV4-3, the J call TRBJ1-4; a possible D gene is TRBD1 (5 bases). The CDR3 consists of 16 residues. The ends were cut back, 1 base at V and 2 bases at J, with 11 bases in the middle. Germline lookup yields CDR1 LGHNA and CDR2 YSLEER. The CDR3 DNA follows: TGCGCCAGCAGCCAAGGTCCGGGGGTGACTAATGAAAAACTGTTTTTT. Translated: CASSQGPGVTNEKLFF.

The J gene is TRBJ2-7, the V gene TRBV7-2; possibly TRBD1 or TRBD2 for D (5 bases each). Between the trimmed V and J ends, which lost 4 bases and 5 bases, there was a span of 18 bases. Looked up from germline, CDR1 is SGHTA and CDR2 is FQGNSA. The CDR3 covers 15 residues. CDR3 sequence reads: CASSYPGRGRHEQYF. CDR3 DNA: TGTGCCAGCAGCTACCCAGGGAGAGGGAGACACGAGCAGTACTTC.

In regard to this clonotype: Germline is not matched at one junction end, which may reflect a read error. CDR3: CASSLSRVAYGYTF. CDR3 DNA sequence: TGTGCCAGCAGCTTATCCAGGGTGGCCTATGGCTACACCTTC. V is TRBV27 and J is TRBJ1-2; D might be TRBD1 (5 bases). The CDR3 sequence is 14 residues long. CDR1 and CDR2 (germline): MNHEY, SMNVEV (reference sequence).

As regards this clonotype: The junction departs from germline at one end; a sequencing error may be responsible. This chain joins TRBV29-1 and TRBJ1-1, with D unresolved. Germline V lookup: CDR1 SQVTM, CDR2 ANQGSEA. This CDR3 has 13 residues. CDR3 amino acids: CNVAQSVNTEAFF. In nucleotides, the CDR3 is TGCAACGTTGCACAGTCCGTGAACACTGAAGCTTTCTTT.

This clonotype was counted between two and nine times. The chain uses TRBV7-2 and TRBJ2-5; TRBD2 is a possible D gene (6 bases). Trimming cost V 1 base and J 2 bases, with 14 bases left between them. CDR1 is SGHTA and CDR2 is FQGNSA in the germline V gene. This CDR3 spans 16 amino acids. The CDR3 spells CASSLGGGANQETQYF. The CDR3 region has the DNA TGTGCCAGCAGCTTAGGGGGCGGGGCTAATCAAGAGACCCAGTACTTC. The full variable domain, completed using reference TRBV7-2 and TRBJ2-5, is GAGVSQSPSNKVTEKGKDVELRCDPISGHTALYWYRQSLGQGLEFLIYFQGNSAPDKSGLPSDRFSAERTGGSVSTLTIQRTQQEDSAVYLCASSLGGGANQETQYFGPGTRLLVL.

The CDR3 here is CASTPASGGYTF. Here the CDR3 DNA reads TGTGCCAGCACCCCCGCCAGCGGTGGCTACACCTTC. The chain recombines TRBV12-3 or TRBV12-4 with TRBJ1-2; no clear D gene. This CDR3 region has 12 residues. V dropped 7 bases and J dropped 7 bases, with 13 bases sitting between them.

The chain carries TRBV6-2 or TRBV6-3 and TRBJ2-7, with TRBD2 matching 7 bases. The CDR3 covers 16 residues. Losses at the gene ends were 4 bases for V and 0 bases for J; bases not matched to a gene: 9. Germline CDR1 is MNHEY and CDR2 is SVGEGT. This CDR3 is CASSSLRLADSYEQYF. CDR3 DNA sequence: TGTGCCAGCAGTTCCCTCCGGCTAGCGGACTCCTACGAGCAGTACTTC.